This T cell receptor beta chain was documented in a study of OX40 agonist ivuxolimab in advanced cancers. In the study overall: Aged roughly 23 to 80 with a mean of about 60 years, they were about 80% male.

Germline V gene data show CDR1 as SGHNT and CDR2 as YENEEA. V was cut by 5 bases and J by 2 bases, with 12 bases left in between. The CDR3 runs 14 residues. Sequenced by immunoSEQ multiplex PCR; TCRdb stores in-frame clones only, minus some. The sample holds roughly 86,000 clones, around nine tenths seen once. In this sample, this clone turned up once. The sequence derives from an adult with an advanced solid tumor such as melanoma, head and neck, liver or kidney cancer. This rearrangement joins TRBV11-3 to TRBJ1-2; D gene ambiguous. The specimen comprised CD4+ or CD8+ T cells sorted from blood, sampled in a trial of the OX40 agonist ivuxolimab. For the CDR3, the DNA is TGTGCCAGCAGCCACGAGGGAAGGAACTATGGCTACACCTTC. Its protein product is CASSHEGRNYGYTF.